These 28 T cell receptor beta chains originate from one sample sequenced in a study of prognosis after radiotherapy for stage I lung cancer. Multiplex PCR, run in two rounds, amplified TCR beta CDR3 from genomic DNA. Round one of PCR was performed, and it used primers specific to each TRBV and TRBJ gene. TCRdb reprocessed the multiplex PCR reads with MiXCR, giving one entry per CDR3 protein. Here the sample spans around 28,000 distinct CDR3 sequences, 40% to 60% being singletons. Sequencing used PBMCs, obtained before or after stereotactic body radiation therapy (not recorded which). These receptor sequences come from a donor over 45 with non-small cell lung cancer.

The J gene is TRBJ2-7, the V gene TRBV6-2 or TRBV6-3, with TRBD1 matching 10 bases. This CDR3 contains 15 residues. Trimming took 3 bases from V and 1 from J; bases not matched to a gene: 3. Germline loops: CDR1 MNHEY, CDR2 SVGEGT. The CDR3 nucleotides read TGTGCCAGCAGTTATGGGGACAGGGGTTCCTACGAGCAGTACTTC. Translated, it gives CASSYGDRGSYEQYF.

This clonotype was found many times. This chain joins TRBV2 and TRBJ2-1, with D possibly TRBD1 on 5 matching bases. CDR1 is SNHLY and CDR2 is FYNNEI in the germline V gene. The CDR3 extends over 13 amino acids. V lost 6 bases, J lost 14 bases, and 20 bases lay in between. This CDR3 is CASRGASKLEKFF. The CDR3 DNA sequence: TGTGCCAGCAGAGGGGCTAGTAAGCTAGAAAAGTTCTTC.

This clonotype was counted ten times or more. V and J are TRBV9 and TRBJ2-3, with D perhaps TRBD2 (6 bases). The V gene lost 1 base and the J gene lost 2 bases, with 8 bases spanning the gap. The CDR3 loop spans 14 amino acids. Germline V gene data show CDR1 as SGDLS and CDR2 as YYNGEE. CDR3 nucleotide sequence: TGTGCCAGCAGCGTACAGGGACTCACAGATACGCAGTATTTT. This sequence encodes CASSVQGLTDTQYF.

The table lists this clonotype with many counts. The rearrangement links TRBV18 to TRBJ1-2, with D maybe TRBD1 (6 bases). Germline assignment: CDR1 KGHSH and CDR2 LQKENI. The germline V and J ends were trimmed by 0 bases and 4 bases, with 15 bases remaining between them. CDR3 length: 16 residues. The CDR3 DNA is TGTGCCAGCTCACCACCCGATGGGGGGCGCGGCTATGGCTACACCTTC. Translated, it gives CASSPPDGGRGYGYTF.

The chain links TRBV6-2 or TRBV6-3 to TRBJ1-5, with D uncertain. Germline CDR1 is MNHEY and CDR2 is SVGEGT. This CDR3 comprises 12 residues. V shed 6 bases and J shed 0 bases, with 3 bases lying between them. Here the CDR3 reads CASSHSNQPQHF. In nucleotides, the CDR3 is TGTGCCAGCAGCCATAGCAATCAGCCCCAGCATTTT.

V usage is TRBV7-2 and J usage is TRBJ1-3; D not resolved. CDR1 is SGHTA, CDR2 FQGNSA, per germline. The CDR3 has 13 residues. Trimming cost V 4 bases and J 2 bases, with 6 bases left between them. The CDR3 loop is CASSYHAGNTIYF. The DNA of the CDR3 is TGTGCCAGCAGCTACCATGCTGGAAACACCATATATTTT.

With regard to this clonotype: It differs at one base from a far larger clone, so likely a read error. J is TRBJ2-7 and V is TRBV2, with D unclear. Between the trimmed V and J ends, which lost 8 bases and 2 bases, there was a span of 19 bases. This CDR3 region has 15 residues. The germline V gene encodes CDR1 SNHLY and CDR2 FYNNEI. CDR3 sequence: CASGSIVGPAYEQYF. The CDR3 DNA reads as TGTGCCAGCGGCTCCATCGTTGGCCCTGCCTACGAGCAGTACTTC.

There are many counts of this clonotype. The CDR3 spells CSVRGYQDTQYF. The CDR3 DNA reads as TGCAGTGTACGCGGCTACCAGGATACGCAGTATTTT. The genes are TRBV20-1 and TRBJ2-3; no clear D gene. Between the trimmed V and J ends, which lost 7 bases and 6 bases, there was a span of 14 bases. Germline V gene data show CDR1 as DFQATT and CDR2 as SNEGSKA (reference sequence). The CDR3 totals 12 residues.

Comments on this clonotype: The junction does not match germline at one end; this may be a read error. The rearrangement links TRBV27 to TRBJ2-7; 10 positions match TRBD2. CDR1 and CDR2 from the germline V gene are MNHEY and SMNVEV (reference sequence). The CDR3 contains 16 residues. CDR3 loop: CASSSPVAGGRREHYF. DNA for the CDR3: TGTGCCAGCAGTTCCCCGGTAGCGGGAGGCCGTCGGGAGCATTACTTC.

This clonotype was recorded at least ten times. This chain connects TRBV18 to TRBJ2-7; TRBD2 aligns across 7 bases. This CDR3 region has 18 residues. V shed 2 bases and J 0 bases; nucleotides not matched to a gene: 13. CDR1 and CDR2 from the germline V gene are KGHSH and LQKENI. The CDR3 loop is CASSPYTSDLPISYEQYF. The CDR3, as DNA: TGTGCCAGCTCACCATACACTAGCGACCTCCCCATCTCCTACGAGCAGTACTTC.

The sample holds many counts of this clonotype. This sequence joins TRBV4-3 and TRBJ2-4; D tentatively fits TRBD1 or TRBD2 (6 bases each). Germline V lookup: CDR1 LGHNA, CDR2 YSLEER. Trimming removed 2 bases at V and 0 bases at J, with 14 bases between. The length of the CDR3 is 17 residues. CDR3 DNA: TGCGCCAGCAGCCAAAAAGTAGGGGGACTAGCCAAAAACATTCAGTACTTC. It translates to CASSQKVGGLAKNIQYF.

The chain is built from TRBV6-2 or TRBV6-3 and TRBJ1-2; TRBD1 is a possible D gene (6 bases). Germline assignment: CDR1 MNHEY and CDR2 SVGEGT. V lost 6 bases to trimming and J lost 3 bases, with 11 bases between them. This CDR3 has 13 residues. This CDR3 reads CASRTGNHYGYTF. The CDR3 DNA reads as TGTGCCAGCAGAACAGGGAACCACTATGGCTACACCTTC.

The chain has TRBV20-1 and TRBJ1-3; D may be TRBD1 (5 bases). Germline V gives CDR1 DFQATT, CDR2 SNEGSKA (reference sequence). V lost 3 bases, J lost 0 bases, and 6 bases lay in between. The CDR3 has 13 residues. CDR3 coding DNA: TGCAGTGCTAGTGGGGGCTCTGGAAACACCATATATTTT. It specifies CSASGGSGNTIYF.

Details on this clonotype: Since a far larger clone is one base different, this is likely a read error. CDR3 nucleotides: TGCGCCAGCAGCTTGGGTAGCGGATACATGGGCAATGAGCAGTTCTTC. It translates to CASSLGSGYMGNEQFF. This rearrangement joins TRBV9 to TRBJ2-1; D is possibly TRBD2 (6 bases). Looked up from germline, CDR1 is SGDLS and CDR2 is YYNGEE. The CDR3 contains 16 residues.

For this clonotype: It differs at one base from a far larger clone, so likely a read error. The gene calls are TRBV24-1 and TRBJ1-5; 7 bases align to TRBD1. The germline gives CDR1 KGHDR, CDR2 SFDVKD. The CDR3 covers 15 residues. Losses at the gene ends were 6 bases for V and 4 bases for J; bases not matched to a gene: 8. The CDR3 spells CATSLSATGNQPQHF. CDR3 coding DNA: TGTGCCACCAGTTTATCGGCGACAGGGAATCAGCCCCAGCATTTT.

This clonotype was recorded at least ten times. V usage is TRBV11-2 and J usage is TRBJ2-7; 10 nucleotides align to TRBD2. CDR3 length equals 16 residues. Germline V gene sequence: CDR1 SGHAT, CDR2 FQNNGV. The J segment lost 0 bases and the V segment lost 5 bases, leaving 7 bases of the junction unmatched. The CDR3 protein is CASSNPRTSGSYEQYF. The CDR3, as DNA: TGTGCCAGCAGCAATCCCAGGACTAGCGGCTCCTACGAGCAGTACTTC.

This clonotype appeared many times. This rearrangement joins TRBV5-5 to TRBJ2-7; D is perhaps TRBD1 or TRBD2 (5 bases each). The germline V gene has CDR1 SGHKS and CDR2 YYEKEE (reference sequence). Trimming removed 4 bases at V and 4 bases at J, with 18 bases between. The CDR3 extends over 15 amino acids. Here the CDR3 DNA reads TGTGCCAGCAGCAAGGACCGGGACGTCCATTACGAGCAGTACTTC. It specifies CASSKDRDVHYEQYF.

The CDR3 coding sequence is TGTGCCAGCAGCGGACATGTGGGAACAGATACGCAGTATTTT. Translating gives CASSGHVGTDTQYF. This chain uses TRBV2 with TRBJ2-3, with D tentatively TRBD1 (5 bases). This CDR3 spans 14 amino acids. CDR1 and CDR2 (germline): SNHLY, FYNNEI. With 6 bases removed from V and 3 bases from J, the gap between germline ends came to 13 bases.

Worth noting for this clonotype: One end of the junction fails to match germline, which may point to a read error. The chain recombines TRBV9 with TRBJ2-7; the D is unclear. The CDR3 has 16 residues. Per germline, CDR1 SGDLS and CDR2 YYNGEE. The CDR3 spells CAGSVGQLQADYEQYF. The CDR3 region has the DNA TGTGCCGGCAGCGTAGGGCAGCTTCAGGCGGACTACGAGCAGTACTTC.

This clonotype has ten or more counts. This sequence joins TRBV6-4 and TRBJ2-3; TRBD2 matches 9 bases. Germline CDR1 is MRHNA and CDR2 is SNTAGT. Trimming removed 10 bases from V and 0 bases from J; junction bases left unmatched: 8. The CDR3 contains 15 residues. CDR3 DNA: TGTGCCACCCGTAGCGGGAGCCTGAGCACAGATACGCAGTATTTT. Protein sequence: CATRSGSLSTDTQYF.

This clonotype was observed many times. The genes are TRBV29-1 and TRBJ1-5; perhaps TRBD1 as D (6 bases). V was cut by 7 bases and J by 4 bases, with 11 bases left in between. This CDR3 comprises 12 residues. Germline CDR1 is SQVTM and CDR2 is ANQGSEA. The CDR3, as DNA: TGCAGCGCCCAGGACAGTAATCAGCCCCAGCATTTT. Encoded protein: CSAQDSNQPQHF. Supplemented by reference TRBV29-1 and TRBJ1-5, the full variable domain reads SAVISQKPSRDICQRGTSLTIQCQVDSQVTMMFWYRQQPGQSLTLIATANQGSEATYESGFVIDKFPISRPNLTFSTLTVSNMSPEDSSIYLCSAQDSNQPQHFGDGTRLSIL.

Regarding this clonotype: Mismatch with germline at one junction end may stem from a read error. The chain carries TRBV7-2 and TRBJ2-5; no firm D call. Germline CDR1 is SGHTA and CDR2 is FQGNSA. The CDR3 spans 13 residues. CDR3 bases: TGTGCCAGCAGCTTGCAGTCAGTGGAGACCCTGTACTTC. Encoded protein: CASSLQSVETLYF.

This clonotype was found many times. The chain uses TRBV7-9 and TRBJ2-7; 9 bases fit TRBD1. The germline CDR1 and CDR2 sequences are SEHNR and FQNEAQ (reference sequence). The J segment lost 4 bases and the V segment lost 5 bases, leaving 9 bases of the junction unmatched. The CDR3 totals 15 residues. In nucleotides, the CDR3 is TGTGCCAGCAGCGCCCGGGACAGGGAGTATTACGAGCAGTACTTC. Its translation: CASSARDREYYEQYF.

The chain has TRBV6-2 or TRBV6-3 and TRBJ2-7, with TRBD1 identical over 11 bases. The CDR3 is 14 amino acids. Per germline, CDR1 MNHEY and CDR2 SVGEGT. Germline trimming cut 5 bases from V and 4 bases from J; bases unmatched to any gene: 4. CDR3 nucleotide sequence: TGTGCCAGCAGTAGGACAGGGGGCGTATACGAGCAGTACTTC. This gives the protein CASSRTGGVYEQYF.

In its sample, this clonotype ranks as medium-sized (0.01 to 0.1%). The rearrangement joins TRBV5-1 to TRBJ2-2; maybe TRBD2 (6 bases). The germline V gene encodes CDR1 SGHRS and CDR2 YFSETQ. The CDR3 consists of 16 residues. V lost 1 base and J 2 bases, leaving 12 bases between the germline ends. The CDR3 sequence: CASSLIGGANTGELFF. For the CDR3, the DNA is TGCGCCAGCAGCTTGATTGGCGGGGCAAACACCGGGGAGCTGTTTTTT. Looking up the rest from reference TRBV5-1 and TRBJ2-2 gives the full variable domain: KAGVTQTPRYLIKTRGQQVTLSCSPISGHRSVSWYQQTPGQGLQFLFEYFSETQRNKGNFPGRFSGRQFSNSRSEMNVSTLELGDSALYLCASSLIGGANTGELFFGEGSRLTVL.

This clonotype was detected only a few times. The likely explanation is a read error, given a far larger clone one base away. The rearrangement joins TRBV6-2 or TRBV6-3 to TRBJ1-1, with unresolved D. This CDR3 contains 12 residues. Germline V gene sequence: CDR1 MNHEY, CDR2 SVGEGT. V was clipped by 3 bases and J by 6 bases, with 8 bases between them. The DNA of the CDR3 is TGTGCCAGCAGTTATCTGCTAGCTGAAGCTTTCTTT. Its translation: CASSYLLAEAFF.

The sample holds many counts of this clonotype. The J gene is TRBJ2-7, the V gene TRBV9; the D gene is possibly TRBD2 (7 bases). V was shortened by 3 bases and J by 6 bases, with 13 bases between the two germline ends. The CDR3 extends over 13 amino acids. Germline loops: CDR1 SGDLS, CDR2 YYNGEE. The CDR3 region is CASSEGRGSEQYF. Here the CDR3 DNA reads TGTGCCAGCAGCGAGGGGAGGGGGTCCGAGCAGTACTTC. The variable domain in full, completed from reference TRBV9 and TRBJ2-7, reads DSGVTQTPKHLITATGQRVTLRCSPRSGDLSVYWYQQSLDQGLQFLIQYYNGEERAKGNILERFSAQQFPDLHSELNLSSLELGDSALYFCASSEGRGSEQYFGPGTRLTVT.

The chain is built from TRBV5-8 and TRBJ1-2; 10 bases match TRBD1. Trimming at V came to 4 bases and at J to 4 bases, leaving 7 bases not matched to a gene. The CDR3 is made up of 15 amino acids. The germline gives CDR1 SGHTS, CDR2 YDEGEE. CDR3 in amino acids: CASSRSTGGFYGYTF. The CDR3 bases are TGTGCCAGCAGCCGCTCGACAGGGGGCTTCTATGGCTACACCTTC.